This passage covers 31 T cell receptor beta chains from one sample sequenced in a study of shared clonotypes between healthy human individuals. Libraries were prepared by immunoSEQ multiplex PCR; TCRdb keeps only in-frame clonotypes and omits some of them. The sample has some 2,100,000 clones, more than 85% seen once; the top ten hold 1.5% to 2%. Positive CCR7 selection of CD45RO-negative cells yielded the naive CD8 cells, and terminally differentiated effector memory CD45RA+ cells were excluded. The material sequenced was naive CD8+ T cells from PBMCs. The receptor source for this set is a man between 18 and 29 years old in good health. Some clones in this sample may be carry-over from other donors' samples.

J is TRBJ2-2 and V is TRBV6-5; 10 bases are shared with TRBD2. This CDR3 region has 16 residues. Looked up from germline, CDR1 is MNHEY and CDR2 is SVGAGI. V gave up 2 bases and J gave up 5 bases; unmatched junction bases: 5. CDR3 DNA sequence: TGTGCCAGCAGTTACAGGGTACTAGCGGGAACCGGGGAGCTGTTTTTT. It is translated as CASSYRVLAGTGELFF.

The gene calls are TRBV6-6 and TRBJ2-2; D unresolved. V dropped 7 bases and J dropped 5 bases, with 8 bases sitting between them. Germline CDR1 reads MNHNY; CDR2 reads SVGAGI (reference sequence). The CDR3 consists of 12 residues. CDR3 sequence: CASTAGTGELFF. The CDR3 DNA reads TGTGCCAGCACCGCCGGTACCGGGGAGCTGTTTTTT.

The V and J genes are TRBV6-6 and TRBJ2-7; perhaps D is TRBD1 or TRBD2 (7 bases each). V lost 6 bases to trimming and J lost 2 bases, with 14 bases between them. The CDR3 has 14 amino acids. CDR1 MNHNY and CDR2 SVGAGI come from the germline V gene (reference sequence). The CDR3 region is CASSPGGTAYEQYF. For the CDR3, the DNA is TGTGCCAGCAGCCCCGGGGGGACAGCCTACGAGCAGTACTTC.

This chain joins TRBV13 and TRBJ2-7, with a tentative D call TRBD2 (5 bases). Germline V gene sequence: CDR1 PRHDT, CDR2 FYEKMQ (reference sequence). The CDR3 has 14 amino acids. V was pared by 0 bases and J by 2 bases, with 8 bases between. CDR3 loop: CASSLGDGTYEQYF. The CDR3 nucleotides are TGTGCCAGCAGCTTAGGAGACGGGACCTACGAGCAGTACTTC.

About this clone itself: Additional DNA sequences in this sample encode the identical CDR3. DNA for the CDR3: TGTGCCAGTAGTGGTACCTCCTACGAGCAGTACTTC. Protein sequence: CASSGTSYEQYF. The chain links TRBV19 to TRBJ2-7, with D hard to call. Trimming took 5 bases from V and 0 from J, leaving 5 bases between them. The CDR3 covers 12 residues. Germline CDR1 is LNHDA and CDR2 is SQIVND (reference sequence).

V gene TRBV4-1 combines with J gene TRBJ2-2; D is uncertain. The length of the CDR3 is 15 residues. Germline V lookup: CDR1 MGHRA, CDR2 YSYEKL. V lost 1 base and J lost 3, with 9 bases in between. CDR3 nucleotide sequence: TGCGCCAGCAGCCAAGGCCGGTCCTACACCGGGGAGCTGTTTTTT. This codes for CASSQGRSYTGELFF.

The gene calls are TRBV15 and TRBJ2-5; 8 bases match TRBD1. This CDR3 spans 15 amino acids. V shed 4 bases, J shed 6 bases, and the junction held 10 bases outside the gene matches. Germline values: CDR1 LNHNV, CDR2 YYDKDF (reference sequence). The chain's CDR3 is CATSIGRGLEKTQYF. DNA of the CDR3: TGTGCCACCAGCATCGGCAGGGGGCTAGAAAAGACCCAGTACTTC.

This chain joins TRBV6-6 and TRBJ1-3; D is ambiguous. The length of the CDR3 is 14 residues. Trimming shortened V by 5 bases and J by 0 bases, and 8 bases separated the two germline ends. Per the germline V gene, CDR1 is MNHNY and CDR2 is SVGAGI (reference sequence). The CDR3 loop reads CASSPSTSGNTIYF. In nucleotides, the CDR3 is TGTGCCAGCAGTCCATCCACCTCTGGAAACACCATATATTTT.

This chain uses TRBV4-1 with TRBJ2-1, with 13 nucleotides matching TRBD2. Per germline, CDR1 MGHRA and CDR2 YSYEKL. Trimming at V came to 3 bases and at J to 9 bases, leaving 11 bases not matched to a gene. This CDR3 has 17 residues. Here the CDR3 reads CASSHGGLAGVGGEQFF. The CDR3 DNA reads TGCGCCAGCAGCCACGGAGGACTAGCGGGAGTAGGAGGTGAGCAGTTCTTC.

This chain joins TRBV7-2 and TRBJ2-5; 12 nucleotides match TRBD2. The CDR3 runs 17 residues. The trim removed 5 bases at V and 0 bases at J, leaving 7 bases unmatched. Germline V gene lookup returns CDR1 SGHTA and CDR2 FQGNSA. The CDR3 nucleotides are TGTGCCAGCAGCACCCGGACTAGCGGGGATTACCAAGAGACCCAGTACTTC. It codes for CASSTRTSGDYQETQYF. Together with reference TRBV7-2 and TRBJ2-5, the CDR3 gives the full variable domain: GAGVSQSPSNKVTEKGKDVELRCDPISGHTALYWYRQSLGQGLEFLIYFQGNSAPDKSGLPSDRFSAERTGGSVSTLTIQRTQQEDSAVYLCASSTRTSGDYQETQYFGPGTRLLVL.

This clone was seen once. The chain couples TRBV5-6 to TRBJ2-1, with 9 bases aligning to TRBD2. CDR1 is SGHDT, CDR2 YYEEEE, per germline. The trim removed 2 bases at V and 7 bases at J, leaving 13 bases unmatched. This CDR3 spans 17 amino acids. The CDR3 sequence: CASSFGRREGRRNEQFF. The CDR3 coding sequence is TGTGCCAGCAGCTTTGGTAGGCGGGAGGGCCGTCGTAATGAGCAGTTCTTC.

This clone is a singleton in its sample. The chain has TRBV5-1 and TRBJ2-1; 9 bases align to TRBD1. This CDR3 has 13 residues. Germline loops: CDR1 SGHRS, CDR2 YFSETQ. Trimming cost V 4 bases and J 9 bases; bases outside gene matches: 5. In nucleotides, the CDR3 is TGCGCCAGCAGCCGTACAGGGGGCAGTGAGCAGTTCTTC. This gives the protein CASSRTGGSEQFF.

Comments on this clone: Other DNA variants within this sample encode the same CDR3. The rearrangement joins TRBV7-8 to TRBJ2-7; TRBD2 agrees at 11 bases. V was clipped by 3 bases and J by 3 bases; unmatched bases: 1. Germline values: CDR1 SGHVS, CDR2 FQNEAQ. CDR3 length: 14 residues. CDR3 residues: CASSFGTSGYEQYF. For the CDR3, the DNA is TGTGCCAGCAGCTTCGGGACTAGCGGCTACGAGCAGTACTTC.

Turning to this clone: The sample carries other DNA sequences with the same CDR3. The rearrangement joins TRBV27 to TRBJ2-7; TRBD2 matches at 10 bases. The CDR3 covers 15 residues. In germline, CDR1 is MNHEY, CDR2 SMNVEV (reference sequence). V shed 0 bases, J shed 3 bases, and the junction held 2 bases outside the gene matches. The CDR3 sequence: CASSLSLAGDYEQYF. The CDR3 DNA follows: TGTGCCAGCAGTTTATCGCTAGCGGGAGACTACGAGCAGTACTTC.

This chain joins TRBV5-6 and TRBJ2-7, with D perhaps matching TRBD1 (6 bases). The CDR3 is 15 residues long. V was clipped by 5 bases and J by 1 base, with 16 bases between them. Germline V gives CDR1 SGHDT, CDR2 YYEEEE. CDR3 protein: CASRFGGQRSYEQYF. The CDR3 coding sequence is TGTGCCAGCAGATTTGGGGGCCAGAGGTCCTACGAGCAGTACTTC.

J is TRBJ2-7 and V is TRBV19; unclear D gene. Trimming stripped 1 base from V and 3 bases from J, with 13 bases between. CDR1 is LNHDA and CDR2 is SQIVND in the germline V gene (reference sequence). This CDR3 is built from 15 residues. The DNA for the CDR3 is TGTGCCAGTAGTATAGGGGCCGGGTGGGACTACGAGCAGTACTTC. It yields the protein CASSIGAGWDYEQYF.

J is TRBJ2-1 and V is TRBV28; 8 nucleotides line up with TRBD2. The V gene's germline CDR1 is MDHEN and CDR2 SYDVKM. The ends lost 6 bases at V and 7 bases at J; junction bases unmatched: 17. This CDR3 region has 17 residues. CDR3 in amino acids: CASSGGDMSGSRNEQFF. The CDR3 nucleotides read TGTGCCAGCAGCGGGGGGGACATGAGCGGGAGTAGGAATGAGCAGTTCTTC.

Remarks on this clone: This sample also contains other DNA sequences that code for the same CDR3. The chain carries TRBV27 and TRBJ2-1, with D hard to call. The V gene's germline CDR1 is MNHEY and CDR2 SMNVEV (reference sequence). This CDR3 comprises 13 residues. V was shortened by 2 bases and J by 4 bases, with 6 bases between the two germline ends. In nucleotides, the CDR3 is TGTGCCAGCAGTTTAGGCTTATACAATGAGCAGTTCTTC. Translating gives CASSLGLYNEQFF.

CDR3 bases: TGTGCCAGCAGCACCTTAGCGGGAGTTTTAGAAGATACGCAGTATTTT. This encodes CASSTLAGVLEDTQYF. The chain employs TRBV4-2 and TRBJ2-3; TRBD2 agrees at 9 bases. Germline loops: CDR1 LGHNA, CDR2 YNFKEQ. The V and J ends lost 5 bases and 5 bases, in that order; junction bases with no gene match: 11. The CDR3 totals 16 residues.

The chain has TRBV7-9 and TRBJ2-5, with 7 bases fitting TRBD2. Germline V lookup: CDR1 SEHNR, CDR2 FQNEAQ (reference sequence). This CDR3 is 15 amino acids long. J gave up 5 bases and V 1 base, and 7 bases lay outside the gene matches. CDR3 sequence: CASSLVTGGWETQYF. The CDR3 DNA is TGTGCCAGCAGCTTAGTTACGGGAGGCTGGGAGACCCAGTACTTC. Together with reference TRBV7-9 and TRBJ2-5, the CDR3 gives the full variable domain: DTGVSQNPRHKITKRGQNVTFRCDPISEHNRLYWYRQTLGQGPEFLTYFQNEAQLEKSRLLSDRFSAERPKGSFSTLEIQRTEQGDSAMYLCASSLVTGGWETQYFGPGTRLLVL.

As regards this clone: Other DNA sequences in the same sample also yield this CDR3. V usage is TRBV7-9 and J usage is TRBJ2-7; D is uncertain. From germline, CDR1 is SEHNR and CDR2 FQNEAQ (reference sequence). V lost 2 bases to trimming and J lost 4 bases, with 6 bases between them. This CDR3 is built from 12 residues. The CDR3 sequence is CASSLLDYEQYF. In nucleotides, the CDR3 is TGTGCCAGCAGCTTATTGGATTACGAGCAGTACTTC.

This rearrangement joins TRBV6-1 to TRBJ2-7; 10 nucleotides match TRBD2. The CDR3 loop spans 15 amino acids. With V trimmed by 2 bases and J by 3 bases, 4 bases remained unmatched. Germline assignment: CDR1 MNHNS and CDR2 SASEGT. The CDR3 region is CASSELAGVFYEQYF. The CDR3 nucleotides read TGTGCCAGCAGTGAACTAGCGGGAGTTTTCTACGAGCAGTACTTC.

This sequence joins TRBV11-2 and TRBJ2-4, with 8 positions matching TRBD2. Germline V gene lookup returns CDR1 SGHAT and CDR2 FQNNGV. The CDR3 totals 15 residues. V trimming: 1 base; J trimming: 9 bases; junction bases outside the gene matches: 8. CDR3 region: CASSLAGGRMTIQYF. CDR3 DNA sequence: TGTGCCAGCAGCTTAGCGGGGGGGCGCATGACCATTCAGTACTTC.

This clone was recorded only once. In nucleotides, the CDR3 is TGTGCCAGCAGTTCCCTCTTGTTGGATAGCGGGAGTGTT. Translation: CASSSLLLDSGSV. The rearrangement links TRBV6-6 to TRBJ2-7; 9 positions match TRBD2. The CDR3 consists of 13 residues. Germline CDR1 is MNHNY and CDR2 is SVGAGI (reference sequence).

The chain recombines TRBV7-9 with TRBJ2-7, with 9 bases that match TRBD1. Germline CDR1 and CDR2: SEHNR and FQNEAQ (reference sequence). After removal of 3 bases from V and 6 bases from J, the junction contained 6 bases not matched to a gene. The CDR3 is made up of 14 amino acids. The CDR3 bases are TGTGCCAGCAGCTTCACAGGGGGCGGGTTCGAGCAGTACTTC. This codes for CASSFTGGGFEQYF. The variable domain in full, completed from reference TRBV7-9 and TRBJ2-7, reads DTGVSQNPRHKITKRGQNVTFRCDPISEHNRLYWYRQTLGQGPEFLTYFQNEAQLEKSRLLSDRFSAERPKGSFSTLEIQRTEQGDSAMYLCASSFTGGGFEQYFGPGTRLTVT.

The J gene is TRBJ2-7, the V gene TRBV5-1; possible D gene TRBD1, 5 bases. This CDR3 spans 17 amino acids. Trimming took off 2 bases at V and 6 bases at J, with 24 bases between the two ends. Germline CDR1 is SGHRS and CDR2 is YFSETQ. The CDR3, as DNA: TGCGCCAGCAGCTTAATTCAGGCAGGGTTGGGTCAAGGCGAGCAGTACTTC. Translating gives CASSLIQAGLGQGEQYF. The full variable domain, rest sourced from reference TRBV5-1 and TRBJ2-7, is KAGVTQTPRYLIKTRGQQVTLSCSPISGHRSVSWYQQTPGQGLQFLFEYFSETQRNKGNFPGRFSGRQFSNSRSEMNVSTLELGDSALYLCASSLIQAGLGQGEQYFGPGTRLTVT.

V is TRBV6-1 and J is TRBJ2-6; TRBD1 might be the D (5 bases). There are 15 residues in the CDR3. Trimming left V 2 bases short and J 4 bases short, with 9 bases between. Germline lookup yields CDR1 MNHNS and CDR2 SASEGT. The CDR3 sequence is CASSEQGVGANVLTF. The CDR3 coding sequence is TGTGCCAGCAGTGAACAAGGGGTCGGGGCCAACGTCCTGACTTTC.

This clone has a single count. The chain combines TRBV4-1 with TRBJ2-7; D is uncertain. The germline CDR1 and CDR2 sequences are MGHRA and YSYEKL. Deletions cut 0 bases from V and 1 base from J, with 7 bases between. The CDR3 has 14 residues. The CDR3 DNA reads TGCGCCAGCAGCCAAGAGGAGATATCCTACGAGCAGTACTTC. Amino acids: CASSQEEISYEQYF.

This clone showed up just a few times. The gene calls are TRBV4-1 and TRBJ1-1; D uncertain. The CDR3 runs 15 residues. Germline V lookup: CDR1 MGHRA, CDR2 YSYEKL. V gave up 2 bases and J gave up 6 bases, with 16 bases separating them. The CDR3 DNA reads TGCGCCAGCAGCCAACTGTCGGCCCTCGAGGCTGAAGCTTTCTTT. This sequence encodes CASSQLSALEAEAFF.

This chain joins TRBV27 and TRBJ2-1, with TRBD2 matching over 7 bases. The CDR3 extends over 15 amino acids. Losses at the gene ends were 3 bases for V and 7 bases for J; bases not matched to a gene: 9. Per the germline V gene, CDR1 is MNHEY and CDR2 is SMNVEV (reference sequence). Here the CDR3 reads CASSLRSGVVNEQFF. The CDR3 DNA reads TGTGCCAGCAGTTTGCGGAGCGGGGTCGTAAATGAGCAGTTCTTC.

The chain carries TRBV19 and TRBJ2-2; 8 nucleotides line up with TRBD2. Germline assignment: CDR1 LNHDA and CDR2 SQIVND (reference sequence). The CDR3 contains 15 residues. Losses at the gene ends were 3 bases for V and 8 bases for J; bases not matched to a gene: 8. CDR3 region: CASSISGSPVGELFF. In DNA, the CDR3 is TGTGCCAGTAGTATCAGCGGGAGTCCGGTAGGGGAGCTGTTTTTT.